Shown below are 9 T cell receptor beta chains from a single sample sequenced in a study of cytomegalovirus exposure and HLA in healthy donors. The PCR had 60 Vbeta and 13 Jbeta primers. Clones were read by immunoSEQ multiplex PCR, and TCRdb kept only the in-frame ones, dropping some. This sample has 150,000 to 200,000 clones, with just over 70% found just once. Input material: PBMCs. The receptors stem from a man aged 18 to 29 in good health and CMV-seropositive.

DNA of the CDR3: TGCAGCGTGACCGAACAGGGGGCTGATGAAAAACTGTTTTTT. It encodes CSVTEQGADEKLFF. The rearrangement uses TRBV29-1 and TRBJ1-4, with 9 bases lining up with TRBD1. V dropped 6 bases and J dropped 6; count of bases not matched to a gene: 8. The CDR3 is made up of 14 amino acids. Germline lookup yields CDR1 SQVTM and CDR2 ANQGSEA.

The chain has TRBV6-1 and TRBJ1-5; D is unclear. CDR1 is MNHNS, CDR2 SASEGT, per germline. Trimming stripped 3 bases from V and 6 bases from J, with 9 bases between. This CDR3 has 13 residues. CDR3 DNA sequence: TGTGCCAGCAGTGATTTTCCGGGTCAGCCCCAGCATTTT. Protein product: CASSDFPGQPQHF.

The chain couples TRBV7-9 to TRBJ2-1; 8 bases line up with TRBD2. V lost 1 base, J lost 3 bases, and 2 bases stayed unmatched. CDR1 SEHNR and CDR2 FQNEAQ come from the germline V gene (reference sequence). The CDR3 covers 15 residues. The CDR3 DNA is TGTGCCAGCAGCTTAGTAGCGGGGAGCTACAATGAGCAGTTCTTC. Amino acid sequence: CASSLVAGSYNEQFF.

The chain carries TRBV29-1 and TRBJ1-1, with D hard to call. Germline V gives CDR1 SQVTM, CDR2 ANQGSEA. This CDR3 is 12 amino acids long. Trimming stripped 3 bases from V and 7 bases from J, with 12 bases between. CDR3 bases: TGCAGCGTTGAGGGTGTTCGCGGTGAAGCTTTCTTT. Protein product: CSVEGVRGEAFF.

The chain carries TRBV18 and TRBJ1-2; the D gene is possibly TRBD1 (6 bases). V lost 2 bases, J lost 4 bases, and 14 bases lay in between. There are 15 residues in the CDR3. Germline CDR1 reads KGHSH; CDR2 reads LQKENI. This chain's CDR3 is CASSPKSGVGYGYTF. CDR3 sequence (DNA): TGTGCCAGCTCACCAAAGTCAGGGGTGGGCTATGGCTACACCTTC.

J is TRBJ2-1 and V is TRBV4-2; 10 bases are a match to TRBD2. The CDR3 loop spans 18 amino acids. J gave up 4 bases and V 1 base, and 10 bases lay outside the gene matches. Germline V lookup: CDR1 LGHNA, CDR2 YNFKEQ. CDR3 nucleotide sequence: TGTGCCAGCAGCCAAGGCTTGGACGGTAGCGGGGGGTACAATGAGCAGTTCTTC. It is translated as CASSQGLDGSGGYNEQFF.

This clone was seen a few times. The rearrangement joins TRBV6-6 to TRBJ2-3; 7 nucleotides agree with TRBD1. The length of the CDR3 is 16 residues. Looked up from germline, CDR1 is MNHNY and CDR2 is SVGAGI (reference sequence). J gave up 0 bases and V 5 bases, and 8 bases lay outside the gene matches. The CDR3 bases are TGTGCCAGCAGTCGGGACAGAACCACTAGCACAGATACGCAGTATTTT. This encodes CASSRDRTTSTDTQYF.

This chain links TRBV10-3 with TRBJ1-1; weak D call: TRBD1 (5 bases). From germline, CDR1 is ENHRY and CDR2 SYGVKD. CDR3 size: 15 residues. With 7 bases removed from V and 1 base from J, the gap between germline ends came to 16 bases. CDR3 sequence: CAIKPMEGSNTEAFF. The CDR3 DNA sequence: TGTGCCATCAAACCCATGGAGGGGTCGAACACTGAAGCTTTCTTT.

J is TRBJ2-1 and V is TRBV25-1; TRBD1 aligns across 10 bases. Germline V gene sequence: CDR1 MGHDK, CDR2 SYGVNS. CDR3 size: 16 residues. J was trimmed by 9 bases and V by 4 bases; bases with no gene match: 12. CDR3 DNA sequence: TGTGCCAGCAGTGTTTCCGGGACAGGGGAGGAGATTGAGCAGTTCTTC. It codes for CASSVSGTGEEIEQFF.